A selection of T cell receptor beta chains follows, all from one sample in a study of blood T cell repertoires in COVID-19. TCRdb's table, derived via immunoSEQ multiplex PCR, lists solely in-frame clones and lacks some. The data contain some 110,000 clones, 82% of them singletons. The sequenced sample was peripheral blood. Source of these receptors: a woman between 65 and 79 years old with acute or convalescent COVID-19. Both conserved end residues are part of each CDR3. Each record gives: J gene, clone size, V gene, D gene, CDR3 protein, CDR3 DNA. D genes are given only for firm matches. Clone sizes are given selectively: once, few, many, or a class where the clone is expanded.

J: TRBJ1-6; size: NA; V: TRBV2; D: TRBD1; CDR3: CASSLYRGSSYNSPLHF; DNA: TGTGCCAGCAGTCTGTACAGGGGGAGCTCCTATAATTCACCCCTCCACTTT
J: TRBJ1-3; size: NA; V: TRBV3-1/TRBV3-2; D: NA; CDR3: CASSLNTGSSGNTIYF; DNA: TGTGCCAGCAGCCTAAATACAGGGAGCTCTGGAAACACCATATATTTT
J: TRBJ1-1; size: few; V: TRBV19; D: NA; CDR3: CASSSRGDTEAFF; DNA: TGTGCCAGTAGTAGTAGGGGTGACACTGAAGCTTTCTTT
J: TRBJ1-5; size: NA; V: TRBV12-3/TRBV12-4; D: NA; CDR3: CASRSTVTGPQHF; DNA: TGTGCCAGCAGGTCGACAGTTACTGGGCCCCAGCATTTT
J: TRBJ1-1; size: NA; V: TRBV7-9; D: TRBD1; CDR3: CASSPPGTGTEAFF; DNA: TGTGCCAGCAGCCCACCCGGGACAGGAACTGAAGCTTTCTTT
J: TRBJ2-1; size: NA; V: TRBV6-4; D: NA; CDR3: CASSDDMGHNEQFF; DNA: TGTGCCAGCAGTGACGATATGGGGCACAATGAGCAGTTCTTC
J: TRBJ2-5; size: NA; V: TRBV7-9; D: TRBD2; CDR3: CASSAFSGVQETQYF; DNA: TGTGCCAGCAGCGCCTTTAGCGGGGTTCAAGAGACCCAGTACTTC
J: TRBJ2-3; size: NA; V: TRBV4-3; D: TRBD1; CDR3: CASSQTGWGDTQYF; DNA: TGCGCCAGCAGCCAGACAGGGTGGGGGGATACGCAGTATTTT
J: TRBJ1-5; size: NA; V: TRBV19; D: NA; CDR3: CASSILRQSNQPQHF; DNA: TGTGCCAGTAGTATACTGCGACAAAGCAATCAGCCCCAGCATTTT
J: TRBJ2-3; size: NA; V: TRBV5-4; D: TRBD2; CDR3: CASSLARGGVATDTQYF; DNA: TGTGCCAGCAGCTTGGCGCGTGGGGGGGTGGCAACAGATACGCAGTATTTT
J: TRBJ1-2; size: once; V: TRBV11-3; D: NA; CDR3: CASSLEGARGYTF; DNA: TGTGCCAGCAGCTTAGAGGGGGCGCGCGGCTACACCTTC
J: TRBJ1-2; size: few; V: TRBV2; D: NA; CDR3: CASSEMRHGYTF; DNA: TGTGCCAGCAGTGAAATGAGGCATGGCTACACCTTC
J: TRBJ1-2; size: NA; V: TRBV12-3/TRBV12-4; D: TRBD1; CDR3: CASSAPGQIYTF; DNA: TGTGCCAGCAGTGCTCCGGGACAGATCTACACCTTC
J: TRBJ1-5; size: NA; V: TRBV19; D: NA; CDR3: CASSIGLNSNQPQHF; DNA: TGTGCCAGTAGTATTGGCCTGAATAGCAATCAGCCCCAGCATTTT
J: TRBJ2-3; size: NA; V: TRBV4-3; D: TRBD2; CDR3: CASSQASGGSLDTQYF; DNA: TGCGCCAGCAGCCAAGCTAGCGGGGGCTCACTTGATACGCAGTATTTT
J: TRBJ2-1; size: NA; V: TRBV4-2; D: TRBD2; CDR3: CASSQIAGAEQFF; DNA: TGTGCCAGCAGCCAAATAGCGGGAGCTGAGCAGTTCTTC
J: TRBJ2-3; size: NA; V: TRBV19; D: TRBD1; CDR3: CASSIFADRMSTDTQYF; DNA: TGTGCCAGTAGTATTTTCGCGGACAGGATGAGCACAGATACGCAGTATTTT
J: TRBJ2-5; size: NA; V: TRBV2; D: TRBD1; CDR3: CASSEAGGTGGPRETQYF; DNA: TGTGCCAGCAGTGAAGCGGGCGGGACAGGAGGGCCCCGAGAGACCCAGTACTTC
J: TRBJ1-6; size: NA; V: TRBV6-5; D: TRBD1; CDR3: CASKAPGGNSPLHF; DNA: TGTGCCAGCAAAGCCCCAGGGGGGAATTCACCCCTCCACTTT
J: TRBJ1-2; size: many; V: TRBV5-4; D: NA; CDR3: CASSLVGGRRSGYTF; DNA: TGTGCCAGCAGCTTGGTGGGGGGAAGGCGATCTGGCTACACCTTC
J: TRBJ1-2; size: few; V: TRBV29-1; D: TRBD1; CDR3: CSVEGTGHGYTF; DNA: TGCAGCGTTGAAGGGACAGGGCATGGCTACACCTTC
J: TRBJ1-3; size: NA; V: TRBV5-6; D: NA; CDR3: CASSLTGRNSGNTIYF; DNA: TGTGCCAGCAGCTTGACAGGCCGAAACTCTGGAAACACCATATATTTT
J: TRBJ1-2; size: NA; V: TRBV5-1; D: NA; CDR3: CASSPDRSYGYTF; DNA: TGCGCCAGCAGCCCGGACAGAAGCTATGGCTACACCTTC
J: TRBJ2-1; size: NA; V: TRBV15; D: TRBD2; CDR3: CATSRGASGGEQFF; DNA: TGTGCCACCAGCAGAGGGGCTAGCGGGGGGGAGCAGTTCTTC
J: TRBJ1-5; size: NA; V: TRBV4-1; D: TRBD1; CDR3: CASSQEPGQGEGSYQPQHF; DNA: TGCGCCAGCAGCCAGGAACCGGGACAGGGCGAGGGTAGTTATCAGCCCCAGCATTTT
J: TRBJ2-7; size: NA; V: TRBV9; D: TRBD1; CDR3: CASSPTGVDYEQYF; DNA: TGTGCCAGCAGCCCTACAGGGGTCGACTACGAGCAGTACTTC
J: TRBJ1-4; size: once; V: TRBV5-1; D: TRBD1; CDR3: CASSLEATGFEKLFF; DNA: TGCGCCAGCAGCTTGGAGGCGACAGGGTTCGAAAAACTGTTTTTT
J: TRBJ1-2; size: NA; V: TRBV18; D: TRBD1; CDR3: CASSPATGEVSYGYTF; DNA: TGTGCCAGCTCACCCGCAACAGGGGAGGTGAGCTATGGCTACACCTTC
J: TRBJ2-3; size: NA; V: TRBV28; D: TRBD1; CDR3: CASSAYRGSTDTQYF; DNA: TGTGCCAGCAGTGCTTACAGGGGTAGCACAGATACGCAGTATTTT
J: TRBJ1-5; size: NA; V: TRBV19; D: TRBD1; CDR3: CASSSTGGVSQPQHF; DNA: TGTGCCAGTAGTTCTACAGGGGGAGTCTCTCAGCCCCAGCATTTT
J: TRBJ2-3; size: NA; V: TRBV7-8; D: NA; CDR3: CASSFQGLNTQYF; DNA: TGTGCCAGCAGCTTCCAGGGGCTGAATACGCAGTATTTT
J: TRBJ1-3; size: once; V: TRBV25-1; D: TRBD1; CDR3: CASSDRLQGSGNTIYF; DNA: TGTGCCAGCAGTGATCGTCTACAGGGGTCTGGAAACACCATATATTTT
J: TRBJ2-5; size: few; V: TRBV4-2; D: NA; CDR3: CASSQDSYSRETQYF; DNA: TGTGCCAGCAGCCAAGACTCCTACTCTAGGGAGACCCAGTACTTC
J: TRBJ1-5; size: NA; V: TRBV7-9; D: NA; CDR3: CASSAGREGQPQHF; DNA: TGTGCCAGCAGCGCAGGGCGGGAGGGTCAGCCCCAGCATTTT
J: TRBJ2-2; size: NA; V: TRBV5-4; D: TRBD1; CDR3: CASSSWTGSLTGELFF; DNA: TGTGCCAGCAGCTCCTGGACAGGTTCTTTGACCGGGGAGCTGTTTTTT
J: TRBJ1-6; size: NA; V: TRBV30; D: NA; CDR3: CAWTGISNSPLHF; DNA: TGTGCCTGGACCGGGATCTCTAATTCACCCCTCCACTTT